The clone carrying this T cell receptor (beta chain) is a singleton in its sample. Followed over time, Seattle patients had been enrolled while infection was active. The data stem from a study of blood T cell repertoires in COVID-19. As for the study in general: T cells, B-cell-depleted T cells, or PBMCs supplied cDNA or gDNA.

Per the authors' pipeline: Amplified reference gene primers provided the basis for estimating nucleated cell counts. The assay was immunoSEQ multiplex PCR, and TCRdb's table has in-frame clones only and misses some. V, J and clone size are those of that table, while D and trimming were read from the DNA. Found here are 300,000 to 400,000 clones, approximately 86% of them singletons; the top ten hold around 7.5%. CDR1 and CDR2 (germline): LNHDA, SQIVND (reference sequence). V was shortened by 0 bases and J by 2 bases, with 16 bases between the two germline ends. The CDR3 is 17 residues long. V is TRBV19 and J is TRBJ1-1, with a possible D match to TRBD1 (5 bases). The material sequenced was peripheral blood. This receptor was identified in a woman in her fifties or sixties with COVID-19, enrolled during active disease. The CDR3 loop reads CASSIDGFAGKNTEAFF. The CDR3 bases are TGTGCCAGTAGTATAGATGGCTTTGCAGGGAAAAACACTGAAGCTTTCTTT.